Below, 10 T cell receptor beta chains from the same sample are listed, as sequenced in a study of tumor-infiltrating lymphocytes in primary liver carcinoma. The authors made TCR beta cDNA from approximately 500 ng total RNA with a constant-region primer. ARM-PCR, slightly modified, supplied the TCR beta libraries through three nested multiplex PCR rounds. Amplification in the first two PCR rounds was performed using TRBV1-TRBV30 forward primers and a C-beta reverse primer for around 11 cycles each. TCRdb reprocessed the multiplex PCR reads with MiXCR, giving one entry per CDR3 protein. The repertoire consists of tens of thousands of distinct CDR3 sequences, with more than 70% occurring once and the leading ten covering 38%. The source material, about 19-30 mg of unsorted bulk tissue, was used to co-extract RNA and DNA. Sequenced material: tumor-adjacent normal liver tissue. Every receptor here comes from a woman in her twenties or thirties with primary liver carcinoma and hepatitis B virus infection.

A remark on this clonotype: The CDR3 does not end in the conserved phenylalanine or tryptophan, so this is likely a read error. The DNA is left out, because the CDR3 cannot be placed on it with certainty; the CDR3 is given as TCRdb lists it. V usage is TRBV11-2 and J usage is TRBJ2-1. The CDR3 numbers 13 amino acids, ends counted. In germline, CDR1 is SGHAT, CDR2 FQNNGV. CDR3: CASNLSVTNEQLS.

As concerns this clonotype: A read error is likely, as this CDR3 ends without the conserved phenylalanine or tryptophan. The chain links TRBV4-1 to TRBJ2-1; maybe TRBD1 (5 bases). V dropped 6 bases and J dropped 8 bases, with 14 bases sitting between them. From germline, CDR1 is MGHRA and CDR2 YSYEKL. The CDR3 is 13 amino acids. CDR3 amino acids: CASRPTGVDEQFL. The CDR3 coding sequence is TGCGCCAGCAGACCTACAGGTGTCGATGAGCAGTTCCTC.

A word on this clonotype: A read error may produce the germline difference seen at one junction end. The chain uses TRBV4-2 and TRBJ2-3; TRBD1 agrees at 8 bases. Germline assignment: CDR1 LGHNA and CDR2 YNFKEQ. This CDR3 is 14 amino acids long. CDR3 loop: CASSESTGVDTQCF. The CDR3 DNA reads as TGCGCCAGCAGCGAATCGACAGGGGTAGATACGCAGTGTTTT.

Comments on this clonotype: One end of the junction does not line up with germline, which may come from a read error. The chain combines TRBV10-3 with TRBJ2-1, with 8 bases identical to TRBD2. The length of the CDR3 is 16 residues. From germline, CDR1 is ENHRY and CDR2 SYGVKD. CDR3 DNA: TGTGCCATCAGTGAGTCGGCAGCGGGAGCCTACAATGGGCAGTTCTTT. This sequence encodes CAISESAAGAYNGQFF.

Regarding this clonotype: A junction boundary mismatches the germline segment, possibly from a read error. The chain carries TRBV11-2 and TRBJ2-3, with D perhaps TRBD2 (6 bases). Per germline, CDR1 SGHAT and CDR2 FQNNGV. This CDR3 region has 17 residues. In DNA form, the CDR3 reads TGTGCCAGCAGCCATCGGGGGAGCGGAAGCCTCACAGTTACGCAGTATTTT. As protein: CASSHRGSGSLTVTQYF.

In its sample, this clonotype was seen once. The junction shows a germline mismatch at one end, possibly a read error. The V call is TRBV4-3, the J call TRBJ2-1, with 8 bases aligning to TRBD2. This CDR3 contains 16 residues. CDR1 is LGHNA, CDR2 YSLEER, per germline. CDR3 nucleotides: TGTGCCTGCAGCCAAGATGCGGGAGGCTCCTACAATGAGCAGTTCTTC. This sequence encodes CACSQDAGGSYNEQFF.

A word on this clonotype: A much larger clone differs by one base, so this may be a read error. The chain has TRBV6-4 and TRBJ1-5; no definite D call. Looked up from germline, CDR1 is MRHNA and CDR2 is SNTAGT. The CDR3 totals 12 residues. V gave up 5 bases and J gave up 5 bases, with 7 bases separating them. CDR3 protein: CASSTTDQPQHF. In DNA, the CDR3 is TGTGCCAGCAGTACGACGGATCAGCCCCAGCATTTT.

To note about this clonotype: One end of the junction does not line up with germline, which may come from a read error. This chain uses TRBV6-6 with TRBJ2-2, with 8 nucleotides matching TRBD2. Per germline, CDR1 MNHNY and CDR2 SVGAGI (reference sequence). The CDR3 spans 16 residues. The CDR3 reads CTSSTREGPSTGELFF. CDR3 in DNA: TGTACCAGCAGTACCCGGGAGGGGCCCAGCACCGGGGAGCTGTTTTTT.

A word on this clonotype: One end of the junction fails to match germline, which may point to a read error. CDR3 bases: TGTGTCATCAACCAACCAGCGGGAGAGAATGGAACCGGGGAGCCGTTTTTT. It is translated as CVINQPAGENGTGEPFF. V and J are TRBV10-3 and TRBJ2-2; 8 positions agree with TRBD2. From germline, CDR1 is ENHRY and CDR2 SYGVKD. CDR3 length equals 17 residues.

The chain links TRBV10-3 to TRBJ2-7, with D perhaps matching TRBD1 (6 bases). CDR3 length: 14 amino acids. V gave up 11 bases and J gave up 0 bases, with 17 bases separating them. CDR1 and CDR2 (germline): ENHRY, SYGVKD. CDR3 sequence: CAVNEDSYSYEQYF. The CDR3 region has the DNA TGTGCCGTCAATGAGGACAGTTACTCCTACGAGCAGTACTTC.